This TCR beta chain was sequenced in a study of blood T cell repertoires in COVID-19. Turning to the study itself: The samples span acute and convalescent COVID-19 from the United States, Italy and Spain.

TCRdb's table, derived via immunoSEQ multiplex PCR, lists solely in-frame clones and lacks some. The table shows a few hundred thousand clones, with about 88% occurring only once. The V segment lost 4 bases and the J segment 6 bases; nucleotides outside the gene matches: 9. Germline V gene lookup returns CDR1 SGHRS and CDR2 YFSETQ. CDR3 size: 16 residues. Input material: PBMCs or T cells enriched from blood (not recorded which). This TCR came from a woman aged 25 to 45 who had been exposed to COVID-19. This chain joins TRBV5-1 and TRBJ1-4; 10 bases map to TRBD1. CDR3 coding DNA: TGCGCCAGCAGCCGGGCTATGACAGGGGGCGATGAAAAACTGTTTTTT. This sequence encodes CASSRAMTGGDEKLFF.